What follows is one T cell receptor (beta chain) and its context. Germline V CDR1 and CDR2: SGHTA, FQGTGA. V lost 2 bases to trimming and J lost 9 bases, with 11 bases between them. This CDR3 comprises 13 residues. This entry comes from a study of regulatory T cells in long-lasting Graves disease. The time point is: newly diagnosed GD, antithyroid drugs for less than 3 months. From RNA extracted from PBMCs, the TCR library was made. iRepertoire HTBI primers and Arm-PCR of CDR3 regions built TCR beta libraries. MiXCR, applied by TCRdb to the multiplex PCR reads, yields one record per CDR3 protein. The sample comprises about 420,000 distinct CDR3 sequences, approximately 16% of which are singletons, and about a quarter rests with the top ten. Another study also made use of these data, one on T cells in Graves' hyperthyroidism and ophthalmopathy.

This TCR derives from a woman aged 18-35 years with Graves disease. The chain recombines TRBV7-3 with TRBJ2-4, with D possibly being TRBD1 (6 bases). Sequencing used peripheral blood mononuclear cells (PBMCs), obtained at new diagnosis, from a patient treated with antithyroid drugs. CDR3 amino acids: CASSLLDSSIQYF. DNA of the CDR3: TGTGCCAGCAGCTTATTGGACAGTAGCATTCAGTACTTC.